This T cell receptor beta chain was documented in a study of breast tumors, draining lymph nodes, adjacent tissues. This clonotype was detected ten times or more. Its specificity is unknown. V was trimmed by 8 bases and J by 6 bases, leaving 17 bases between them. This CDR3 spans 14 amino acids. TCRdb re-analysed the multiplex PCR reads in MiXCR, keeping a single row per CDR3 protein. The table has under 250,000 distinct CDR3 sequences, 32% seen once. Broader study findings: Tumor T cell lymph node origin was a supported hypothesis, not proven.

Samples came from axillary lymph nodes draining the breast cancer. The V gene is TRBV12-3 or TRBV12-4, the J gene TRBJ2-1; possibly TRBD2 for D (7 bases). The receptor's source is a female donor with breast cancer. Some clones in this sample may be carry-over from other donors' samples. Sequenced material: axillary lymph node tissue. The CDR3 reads CASAGGGKGNEQFF. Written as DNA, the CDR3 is TGTGCCAGCGCTGGGGGGGGCAAGGGCAATGAGCAGTTCTTC.